These 24 T cell receptor beta chains came from one sample sequenced in a study of CD8+ T cells in alopecia areata. cDNA reverse transcribed from extracted RNA served as the sequencing template. Sequencing used immunoSEQ multiplex PCR; TCRdb keeps in-frame clones, though not all of them. The sample has 150,000 to 200,000 clones, around three fifths seen once. Treatment in this sample: oral pan-JAK inhibitor, 5-10 mg twice daily. Source: CD4+ T cells sorted from blood, taken at week 4, from a patient treated with tofacitinib. The receptors come from a human donor with alopecia areata.

V is TRBV2 and J is TRBJ1-5; D is ambiguous. The CDR3 has 14 residues. The germline V gene encodes CDR1 SNHLY and CDR2 FYNNEI. Between the trimmed V and J ends, which lost 5 bases and 6 bases, there was a span of 14 bases. The CDR3 sequence: CASSPGQRGQPQHF. The CDR3 bases are TGTGCCAGCAGTCCGGGCCAACGGGGTCAGCCCCAGCATTTT.

Points on this clone: The same CDR3 can be traced to other DNA sequences in this sample. The chain combines TRBV30 with TRBJ2-7; D might be TRBD1 (6 bases). CDR3 length equals 13 residues. CDR1 is GTSNPN, CDR2 SVGIG, per germline (reference sequence). Trimming pared 2 bases from V and 1 base from J, leaving 9 bases between. In nucleotides, the CDR3 is TGTGCCTGGAGTACAGGGAATTCCTACGAGCAGTACTTC. It codes for CAWSTGNSYEQYF.

The chain is built from TRBV5-1 and TRBJ2-7; TRBD1 or TRBD2 may be the D gene (5 bases each). Germline values: CDR1 SGHRS, CDR2 YFSETQ. V lost 2 bases to trimming and J lost 5 bases, with 8 bases between them. This CDR3 comprises 12 residues. The CDR3 DNA sequence: TGCGCCAGCAGCTTTAGAGGGGACGAGCAGTACTTC. Residues: CASSFRGDEQYF. Full variable domain (missing parts from reference TRBV5-1 and TRBJ2-7): KAGVTQTPRYLIKTRGQQVTLSCSPISGHRSVSWYQQTPGQGLQFLFEYFSETQRNKGNFPGRFSGRQFSNSRSEMNVSTLELGDSALYLCASSFRGDEQYFGPGTRLTVT.

This clone was detected a few times. The rearrangement joins TRBV15 to TRBJ2-7; D may be TRBD2 (5 bases). Trimming left V 6 bases short and J 0 bases short, with 9 bases between. The CDR3 is made up of 13 amino acids. CDR1 and CDR2 from the germline V gene are LNHNV and YYDKDF (reference sequence). DNA of the CDR3: TGTGCCACCAGGGCTGGGAGCTCCTACGAGCAGTACTTC. Its protein is CATRAGSSYEQYF.

There are a few counts of this clone. This chain uses TRBV29-1 with TRBJ2-7; no clear D. The CDR3 has 12 residues. From germline, CDR1 is SQVTM and CDR2 ANQGSEA. Trimming cost V 4 bases and J 7 bases, with 14 bases left between them. Here the CDR3 reads CSVGTARGEQYF. The CDR3 DNA follows: TGCAGCGTTGGCACGGCTCGAGGAGAGCAGTACTTC.

V and J are TRBV7-8 and TRBJ1-1; D is undetermined. Per the germline V gene, CDR1 is SGHVS and CDR2 is FQNEAQ. The CDR3 loop spans 14 amino acids. V lost 3 bases and J lost 5, with 13 bases in between. The CDR3 is CASSFRRARTEAFF. As DNA, the CDR3 is TGTGCCAGCAGCTTTCGTCGAGCGAGGACTGAAGCTTTCTTT.

The V call is TRBV25-1, the J call TRBJ1-4; D not resolved. Trimming left V 3 bases short and J 0 bases short, with 8 bases between. The length of the CDR3 is 15 residues. Germline CDR1 is MGHDK and CDR2 is SYGVNS. The CDR3 loop is CASSDDRTTNEKLFF. CDR3 DNA sequence: TGTGCCAGCAGTGATGACCGCACAACTAATGAAAAACTGTTTTTT.

The chain recombines TRBV29-1 with TRBJ2-5; weak D call: TRBD1 (6 bases). Trimming removed 7 bases from V and 2 bases from J, with 11 bases in between. The CDR3 consists of 12 residues. In germline, CDR1 is SQVTM, CDR2 ANQGSEA. The chain's CDR3 is CSARGGQETQYF. CDR3 DNA: TGCAGCGCAAGAGGGGGTCAAGAGACCCAGTACTTC.

The gene calls are TRBV30 and TRBJ2-7; 11 nucleotides match TRBD1. Per the germline V gene, CDR1 is GTSNPN and CDR2 is SVGIG (reference sequence). V lost 3 bases, J lost 5 bases, and 6 bases stayed unmatched. There are 14 residues in the CDR3. For the CDR3, the DNA is TGTGCCTGGAGCCGGGACAGGGGGATGAACGAGCAGTACTTC. Encoded protein: CAWSRDRGMNEQYF.

V gene TRBV25-1 combines with J gene TRBJ2-3; D remains ambiguous. Germline V gene lookup returns CDR1 MGHDK and CDR2 SYGVNS. Between the trimmed V and J ends, which lost 10 bases and 6 bases, there was a span of 11 bases. The CDR3 has 11 amino acids. The DNA of the CDR3 is TGTGCCACGGCCTCTGGGGATACGCAGTATTTT. It yields the protein CATASGDTQYF.

This clone was seen only a few times. V usage is TRBV6-5 and J usage is TRBJ2-2; 7 bases are shared with TRBD1. Germline-derived CDR1 and CDR2 are MNHEY and SVGAGI. V shed 6 bases and J 5 bases; nucleotides not matched to a gene: 9. The CDR3 has 15 amino acids. The CDR3 loop is CASRPGTVRTGELFF. CDR3 in DNA: TGTGCCAGCAGACCGGGGACAGTCAGGACCGGGGAGCTGTTTTTT.

This clone was seen a handful of times. V gene TRBV6-5 combines with J gene TRBJ1-1; 8 bases align to TRBD1. V trimming: 2 bases; J trimming: 4 bases; junction bases outside the gene matches: 3. This CDR3 contains 14 residues. CDR1 and CDR2 (germline): MNHEY, SVGAGI. The CDR3 region is CASSYRTGLTEAFF. The CDR3 bases are TGTGCCAGCAGTTACCGGACAGGGCTCACTGAAGCTTTCTTT.

The gene calls are TRBV10-3 and TRBJ1-6; no reliable D call. The CDR3 is 13 amino acids. Between the trimmed V and J ends, which lost 6 bases and 10 bases, there was a span of 13 bases. Germline assignment: CDR1 ENHRY and CDR2 SYGVKD. The CDR3 sequence is CAIRSTLDSPLHF. The CDR3 DNA is TGTGCCATCAGGTCTACCTTAGACTCACCCCTCCACTTT.

The gene calls are TRBV28 and TRBJ2-7, with 11 bases matching TRBD1. The CDR3 consists of 15 residues. The V gene end was trimmed by 6 bases and the J gene end by 4 bases; junction bases not matched to a gene: 8. Germline V gene data show CDR1 as MDHEN and CDR2 as SYDVKM. CDR3 nucleotides: TGTGCCAGCAGATTCGCCGGGACAGGGGGGTACGAGCAGTACTTC. This gives the protein CASRFAGTGGYEQYF. Full variable domain (remainder filled in from reference TRBV28 and TRBJ2-7): DVKVTQSSRYLVKRTGEKVFLECVQDMDHENMFWYRQDPGLGLRLIYFSYDVKMKEKGDIPEGYSVSREKKERFSLILESASTNQTSMYLCASRFAGTGGYEQYFGPGTRLTVT.

This chain connects TRBV4-1 to TRBJ1-6; D call uncertain. Trimming left V 1 base short and J 5 bases short, with 6 bases between. The germline V gene has CDR1 MGHRA and CDR2 YSYEKL. This CDR3 spans 14 amino acids. The CDR3 DNA is TGCGCCAGCAGCCAAGGTCGAGATAATTCACCCCTCCACTTT. As protein: CASSQGRDNSPLHF.

This clone was recorded a few times. The genes are TRBV6-1 and TRBJ2-7; D is undetermined. This CDR3 is 16 amino acids long. Germline values: CDR1 MNHNS, CDR2 SASEGT. With 3 bases removed from V and 5 bases from J, the gap between germline ends came to 20 bases. CDR3 sequence: CASSDLSTVNWHEQYF. The CDR3 nucleotides read TGTGCCAGCAGTGATCTGTCTACAGTCAATTGGCACGAGCAGTACTTC.

As to this clone: Within the sample, other DNA sequences also encode this same CDR3. V and J are TRBV25-1 and TRBJ2-1; 8 nucleotides match TRBD1. Trimming at V came to 3 bases and at J to 4 bases, leaving 8 bases not matched to a gene. The CDR3 totals 16 residues. Germline CDR1 and CDR2: MGHDK and SYGVNS. The CDR3 bases are TGTGCCAGCAGTGATCCCGGGACAGGATCTTACAATGAGCAGTTCTTC. Its translation: CASSDPGTGSYNEQFF.

The rearrangement joins TRBV15 to TRBJ2-7, with D perhaps TRBD1 (5 bases). Germline V gene data show CDR1 as LNHNV and CDR2 as YYDKDF (reference sequence). V dropped 5 bases and J dropped 3 bases, with 8 bases sitting between them. CDR3 length: 12 residues. In DNA form, the CDR3 reads TGTGCCACCAGCCCTGACAGCTACGAGCAGTACTTC. It encodes CATSPDSYEQYF.

This clone appeared a single time. The gene calls are TRBV7-9 and TRBJ1-2; TRBD1 is a possible D gene (5 bases). Germline V gene sequence: CDR1 SEHNR, CDR2 FQNEAQ (reference sequence). The CDR3 loop spans 16 amino acids. V was cut by 5 bases and J by 4 bases, with 20 bases left in between. CDR3 sequence reads: CASSQDQAGPGYGYTF. CDR3 bases: TGTGCCAGCAGCCAAGATCAGGCAGGGCCTGGCTATGGCTACACCTTC.

The chain combines TRBV4-3 with TRBJ2-3, with D unclear. CDR3 length: 15 residues. Germline loops: CDR1 LGHNA, CDR2 YSLEER. Trimming removed 2 bases from V and 2 bases from J, with 11 bases in between. The CDR3 sequence is CASSQRAAPTDTQYF. The CDR3 nucleotides read TGCGCCAGCAGCCAACGGGCAGCCCCCACAGATACGCAGTATTTT.

The gene calls are TRBV29-1 and TRBJ2-7; 9 bases line up with TRBD2. Germline CDR1 and CDR2: SQVTM and ANQGSEA. V lost 4 bases and J lost 2; bases outside the gene matches: 3. The CDR3 spans 13 residues. The CDR3 is CSVVTSGAYEQYF. In nucleotides, the CDR3 is TGCAGCGTTGTGACTAGCGGAGCCTACGAGCAGTACTTC.

The CDR3 sequence is CASSPSGANVLTF. In DNA form, the CDR3 reads TGTGCCAGCAGCCCCTCTGGGGCCAACGTCCTGACTTTC. The chain carries TRBV7-3 and TRBJ2-6; D is unclear. Trimming pared 5 bases from V and 0 bases from J, leaving 2 bases between. The CDR3 is 13 amino acids. The V gene's germline CDR1 is SGHTA and CDR2 FQGTGA.

The chain has TRBV7-2 and TRBJ1-6; D not certain. The CDR3 extends over 13 amino acids. V was clipped by 0 bases and J by 7 bases, with 4 bases between them. Germline CDR1 reads SGHTA; CDR2 reads FQGNSA. The CDR3 nucleotides are TGTGCCAGCAGCTTAGCGGGGAATTCACCCCTCCACTTT. Its protein product is CASSLAGNSPLHF.

As to this clone: This CDR3 is also generated by other DNA sequences in the sample. This rearrangement joins TRBV30 to TRBJ2-3; D is undetermined. CDR3 length equals 12 residues. Germline V lookup: CDR1 GTSNPN, CDR2 SVGIG (reference sequence). Deletions cut 0 bases from V and 1 base from J, with 2 bases between. CDR3: CAWSVRTDTQYF. As DNA, the CDR3 is TGTGCCTGGAGTGTACGCACAGATACGCAGTATTTT. Full variable domain (missing parts from reference TRBV30 and TRBJ2-3): SQTIHQWPATLVQPVGSPLSLECTVEGTSNPNLYWYRQAAGRGLQLLFYSVGIGQISSEVPQNLSASRPQDRQFILSSKKLLLSDSGFYLCAWSVRTDTQYFGPGTRLTVL.